The rows below give T cell receptor beta chains drawn from one sample of a study of blood T cell repertoires in COVID-19. Assay: immunoSEQ multiplex PCR; the TCRdb copy retains only in-frame clones and omits some. The repertoire holds fewer than 500,000 clones, 70% to 90% seen once, with approximately 0.96% in the top ten. Sequenced: PBMCs or T cells enriched from blood (not recorded which). The receptors come from a young woman with acute COVID-19. The CDR3 runs from the conserved cysteine through the conserved F or W. The order of the fields is CDR3 protein, V gene.

CDR3aa: CASSWGDRDGYTF
v_gene: TRBV5-1

CDR3aa: CASGTRGAGDYGYTF
v_gene: TRBV12-5

CDR3aa: CASSRYRGLEETQYF
v_gene: TRBV7-9

CDR3aa: CASSLFMSGQISEAFF
v_gene: TRBV5-1

CDR3aa: CAIGPDRTYEQYF
v_gene: TRBV10-3

CDR3aa: CASSSTIVTDRGPYGYTF
v_gene: TRBV7-2

CDR3aa: CASSPLTGSTDTQYF
v_gene: TRBV18

CDR3aa: CASSPTPPARGWETQYF
v_gene: TRBV27

CDR3aa: CASSQEDRGATYTYSPLHF
v_gene: TRBV4-1

CDR3aa: CAWSVRLGLLRGRYNEQFF
v_gene: TRBV30

CDR3aa: CASSGNRAVGTEAFF
v_gene: TRBV7-2

CDR3aa: CASSLAGGLYEQYF
v_gene: TRBV7-2

CDR3aa: CASSPRDRAYEQYF
v_gene: TRBV19

CDR3aa: CASSPTSVEQYF
v_gene: TRBV14

CDR3aa: CASSGTGTSGGPPYEQYF
v_gene: TRBV28

CDR3aa: CATSDAQGKGNQPQHF
v_gene: TRBV24-1

CDR3aa: CASKDRGTITDTQYF
v_gene: TRBV19

CDR3aa: CASSSTPGIAGPTGELFF
v_gene: TRBV7-9

CDR3aa: CSVANPGQGTDTQYF
v_gene: TRBV29-1

CDR3aa: CASSLVSGVYEQYF
v_gene: TRBV7-2

CDR3aa: CASSQSTGGSGANVLTF
v_gene: TRBV3-1/TRBV3-2

CDR3aa: CASGDTGWYEQYF
v_gene: TRBV12-5

CDR3aa: CASSFAGLINEKLFF
v_gene: TRBV5-1

CDR3aa: CASSWPGTGPGTDTQYF
v_gene: TRBV7-9

CDR3aa: CAWSVRGNEKLFF
v_gene: TRBV30

CDR3aa: CASSVEVLAGATLHDTQYF
v_gene: TRBV9

CDR3aa: CASSLGTGILTSPLHF
v_gene: TRBV7-2

CDR3aa: CASSRKRGTEAFF
v_gene: TRBV3-1/TRBV3-2

CDR3aa: CASSSEAGGGYTF
v_gene: TRBV19

CDR3aa: CASSLDRASGGYTF
v_gene: TRBV7-9

CDR3aa: CASSYFFPGSEAFF
v_gene: TRBV6-5

CDR3aa: CASSLRQGLHEQYF
v_gene: TRBV27

CDR3aa: CAWARTATGNTIYF
v_gene: TRBV30

CDR3aa: CASNTRTGNSYEQYF
v_gene: TRBV6-5

CDR3aa: CASSFSGGAYEQYF
v_gene: TRBV6-2/TRBV6-3

CDR3aa: CASSLTGNTEAFF
v_gene: TRBV27

CDR3aa: CASSLGFRTPSSYNSPLHF
v_gene: TRBV7-2

CDR3aa: CASSISRQGDFGEPQHF
v_gene: TRBV19

CDR3aa: CASSVEPVNNSPLHF
v_gene: TRBV9

CDR3aa: CASSPSGDPSDGEQFF
v_gene: TRBV5-1

CDR3aa: CASSFHTDTQYF
v_gene: TRBV12-3/TRBV12-4

CDR3aa: CASSLGQAKDYEQYF
v_gene: TRBV5-1

CDR3aa: CSVARVPYEQYF
v_gene: TRBV29-1

CDR3aa: CASSIATGYYEQYF
v_gene: TRBV19

CDR3aa: CASSFKQGAQPQHF
v_gene: TRBV5-1

CDR3aa: CASSDPGGDSNQPQHF
v_gene: TRBV6-4

CDR3aa: CATRQGLENTIYF
v_gene: TRBV15

CDR3aa: CASSRLGTGGEAKNIQYF
v_gene: TRBV18

CDR3aa: CASSSKRERYEQYF
v_gene: TRBV7-2

CDR3aa: CASSIPTGNGNTIYF
v_gene: TRBV5-1

CDR3aa: CASSLAGENTEAFF
v_gene: TRBV5-1